This T cell receptor beta chain was found in a study of tissue T cells after allogeneic stem cell transplantation. Overall study findings and caveats: Across patients, clones rarely overlapped, yet motif clusters were shared tissue-specifically. Anatomically similar tissues had similar TCR repertoires within each patient. Sampling depth was limited, and the cohort was small and clinically varied.

The germline V gene encodes CDR1 SGHDN and CDR2 FVKESK. V gave up 2 bases and J gave up 3 bases; unmatched junction bases: 5. There are 15 residues in the CDR3. About this clone: Its antigen remains unknown.

The table came from immunoSEQ multiplex PCR; TCRdb's copy has only in-frame clones and leaves some out. This table holds some 9,400 clones, 56% found once. The sequencing here drew on tissue from the jejunum, taken at autopsy. The sequence derives from a female donor older than 55 with lung cancer. The rearrangement joins TRBV14 to TRBJ2-7; 9 bases align to TRBD2. The CDR3 DNA sequence: TGTGCCAGCAGCCAAACTAGCGGGCACTACTACGAGCAGTACTTC. Translated: CASSQTSGHYYEQYF.